Following are 16 T cell receptor beta chains from one sample sequenced in a study of CD8 T cells in Susac syndrome (dated by TCRdb to the late 2010s). The protocol used for the library was the immunoSEQ multiplex PCR assay. RNA was extracted using the RNeasy kit, and roughly 0.5 to 1 microgram was reverse transcribed with random hexamers. TCRdb handled the public reads itself, with Q25 trimming in fastp and clone calling in MiXCR, and kept productive beta chains. Rows matching on CDR3 protein sequence are summarized as one entry with the most common DNA and genes. A total of roughly 130,000 distinct CDR3 sequences appear in this sample, about 95% of them only once. 0.12% of the sample is held by the ten biggest clonotypes. The sample consisted of CD4+ T cells from PBMCs. The receptors stem from a human donor in good health.

The CDR3 bases are TGTGCCAGCAGCGTCCTGGGGGGGGGCAATCAGCCCCAGCATTTT. Its translation: CASSVLGGGNQPQHF. The chain employs TRBV9 and TRBJ1-5, with a weak D call TRBD1 (5 bases). This CDR3 is built from 15 residues. Germline V gene lookup returns CDR1 SGDLS and CDR2 YYNGEE. Trimming stripped 2 bases from V and 2 bases from J, with 11 bases between. Full variable domain (rest looked up from reference TRBV9 and TRBJ1-5): DSGVTQTPKHLITATGQRVTLRCSPRSGDLSVYWYQQSLDQGLQFLIQYYNGEERAKGNILERFSAQQFPDLHSELNLSSLELGDSALYFCASSVLGGGNQPQHFGDGTRLSIL.

The gene calls are TRBV28 and TRBJ2-2, with 7 positions matching TRBD2. This CDR3 is 15 amino acids long. Germline V lookup: CDR1 MDHEN, CDR2 SYDVKM. J gave up 5 bases and V 7 bases, and 10 bases lay outside the gene matches. CDR3 residues: CASTRHGGGTGELFF. DNA for the CDR3: TGTGCCAGCACTCGTCACGGGGGAGGGACCGGGGAGCTGTTTTTT.

The rearrangement joins TRBV28 to TRBJ2-7; D not certain. The germline V and J ends were trimmed by 6 bases and 2 bases, with 14 bases remaining between them. The CDR3 extends over 14 amino acids. The germline V gene has CDR1 MDHEN and CDR2 SYDVKM. In DNA form, the CDR3 reads TGTGCCAGCAGAGCCCCATGGCCCGCCTACGAGCAGTACTTC. It translates to CASRAPWPAYEQYF.

The chain joins TRBV25-1 to TRBJ2-1, with 8 nucleotides matching TRBD2. This CDR3 comprises 14 residues. Germline V gene sequence: CDR1 MGHDK, CDR2 SYGVNS. J was trimmed by 9 bases and V by 6 bases; bases with no gene match: 10. CDR3 DNA: TGTGCCAGCAGACTTAGCGGGACCGCGGGTGAGCAGTTCTTC. Translated, it gives CASRLSGTAGEQFF.

This clonotype was seen just once. CDR3 nucleotide sequence: TGCGCCAGCAGCTCAGGACAAGCTGGGGCCAACGTCCTGACTTTC. It yields the protein CASSSGQAGANVLTF. The chain has TRBV5-1 and TRBJ2-6, with D possibly TRBD1 on 5 matching bases. V was trimmed by 3 bases and J by 2 bases, leaving 9 bases between them. CDR3 length: 15 amino acids. From germline, CDR1 is SGHRS and CDR2 YFSETQ.

Details on this clonotype: The junction departs from the called germline gene at one end, perhaps through a read error. The J gene is TRBJ1-5, the V gene TRBV30; maybe TRBD1 (5 bases). The CDR3 totals 13 residues. Germline V gene lookup returns CDR1 GTSNPN and CDR2 SVGIG (reference sequence). CDR3 in amino acids: CAWSVGGSRRQAF. The CDR3 DNA follows: TGTGCCTGGAGTGTTGGGGGTTCTCGTCGTCAGGCTTTT.

V usage is TRBV20-1 and J usage is TRBJ1-2; possibly TRBD1 for D (6 bases). CDR3 length: 14 amino acids. V was trimmed by 5 bases and J by 7 bases, leaving 20 bases between them. Per the germline V gene, CDR1 is DFQATT and CDR2 is SNEGSKA (reference sequence). The CDR3 nucleotides read TGCAGTGCTCCCACGACAGGCTCTCCGGGTGGCTACACCTTC. Encoded protein: CSAPTTGSPGGYTF.

The rearrangement uses TRBV6-1 and TRBJ2-5; 9 bases align to TRBD2. CDR3 length equals 13 residues. V shed 6 bases and J 5 bases; nucleotides not matched to a gene: 4. Germline assignment: CDR1 MNHNS and CDR2 SASEGT. The CDR3 bases are TGTGCCAGCAGAGGGAGCGGGAGGGAGACCCAGTACTTC. This encodes CASRGSGRETQYF.

The rearrangement uses TRBV25-1 and TRBJ2-2, with D uncertain. The CDR3 is made up of 14 amino acids. Trimming shortened V by 3 bases and J by 0 bases, and 5 bases separated the two germline ends. Germline CDR1 and CDR2: MGHDK and SYGVNS. CDR3 amino acids: CASSDYANTGELFF. The DNA of the CDR3 is TGTGCCAGCAGTGACTACGCGAACACCGGGGAGCTGTTTTTT.

CDR3 loop: CASRQTAGVETQYF. For the CDR3, the DNA is TGTGCCAGCAGGCAAACAGCGGGAGTAGAGACCCAGTACTTC. The chain recombines TRBV7-2 with TRBJ2-5; 8 nucleotides align to TRBD2. With V trimmed by 6 bases and J by 4 bases, 7 bases remained unmatched. From germline, CDR1 is SGHTA and CDR2 FQGNSA. The CDR3 consists of 14 residues.

The J gene is TRBJ1-2, the V gene TRBV18; D uncertain. Trimming stripped 2 bases from V and 2 bases from J, with 21 bases between. CDR3 length: 18 residues. Germline CDR1 and CDR2: KGHSH and LQKENI. The CDR3 spells CASSPVSATQTANYGYTF. For the CDR3, the DNA is TGTGCCAGCTCACCAGTTTCGGCGACGCAGACCGCAAACTATGGCTACACCTTC.

The V call is TRBV12-3 or TRBV12-4, the J call TRBJ2-1, with D perhaps TRBD2 (6 bases). V lost 2 bases to trimming and J lost 0 bases, with 11 bases between them. The CDR3 is 16 residues long. In DNA, the CDR3 is TGTGCCAGCAGTTTAAGGTCCGGGAGCTCCTACAATGAGCAGTTCTTC. It translates to CASSLRSGSSYNEQFF.

This clonotype was observed a few times. V usage is TRBV29-1 and J usage is TRBJ2-2; no clear D gene. This CDR3 comprises 14 residues. Germline-derived CDR1 and CDR2 are SQVTM and ANQGSEA. Trimming shortened V by 1 base and J by 0 bases, and 6 bases separated the two germline ends. The CDR3 DNA sequence: TGCAGCGTTGAAGGGACGGCGAACACCGGGGAGCTGTTTTTT. Its protein product is CSVEGTANTGELFF.

The chain couples TRBV5-1 to TRBJ2-5; no definite D call. The CDR3 totals 14 residues. V dropped 0 bases and J dropped 1 base, with 7 bases sitting between them. Looked up from germline, CDR1 is SGHRS and CDR2 is YFSETQ. CDR3 DNA sequence: TGCGCCAGCAGCTTGGATCGGACCCAAGAGACCCAGTACTTC. It specifies CASSLDRTQETQYF.

This clonotype has more than one count but fewer than ten. The V gene is TRBV3-1, the J gene TRBJ2-1; tentative D call: TRBD2 (7 bases). CDR3 length: 12 residues. Deletions cut 3 bases from V and 10 bases from J, with 10 bases between. In germline, CDR1 is LGHDT, CDR2 YNNKEL (reference sequence). CDR3 DNA: TGTGCCAGCAGCCAGGGGGGGGGCGAGCAGTTCTTC. Its translation: CASSQGGGEQFF.

The chain recombines TRBV7-9 with TRBJ2-3; D uncertain. The CDR3 extends over 16 amino acids. Germline lookup yields CDR1 SEHNR and CDR2 FQNEAQ (reference sequence). The V gene lost 2 bases and the J gene lost 0 bases, with 12 bases spanning the gap. Written as DNA, the CDR3 is TGTGCCAGCAGCTTACTCGGCAGGTCTAGCACAGATACGCAGTATTTT. This sequence encodes CASSLLGRSSTDTQYF.